This T cell receptor (beta chain) appears in the sequencing data of a study of T-cell reconstitution after alpha-beta-depleted transplantation in children. Unique molecular identifiers were used in preparing the TCRbeta library. A single record per CDR3 protein comes from TCRdb applying MiXCR to the PCR reads. This sample has about 640,000 distinct CDR3 sequences; around 16% occur once, and the top ten carry 1.1%. The TCR originated in a human donor who donated a stem cell graft to a child with acute myeloid leukemia. The starting material was PBMCs from the stem cell graft donor, obtained from the stem cell graft.

The CDR3: CASPPGLSYEQYV. CDR3 nucleotide sequence: TGTGCCAGCCCCCCGGGCCTTTCCTACGAGCAGTACGTC. The chain joins TRBV25-1 to TRBJ2-7; D is ambiguous. Germline lookup yields CDR1 MGHDK and CDR2 SYGVNS. This CDR3 contains 13 residues. V lost 8 bases and J lost 1, with 12 bases in between.